The T cell receptor (beta chain) under discussion was sequenced for a study of T cells in Graves' hyperthyroidism and ophthalmopathy. Lactation, pregnancy, other autoimmune disease or uncontrolled infection excluded patients. Diagnosis relied on clinical symptoms, serum thyroxine and TRAb, thyroid ultrasound and orbital computed tomography. V shed 5 bases, J shed 3 bases, and the junction held 15 bases outside the gene matches. CDR1 and CDR2 from the germline V gene are SGHAT and FQNNGV. The CDR3 is 17 amino acids. What was amplified from RNA transcripts were TCR beta CDR3 regions. TCR CDR3 regions were first amplified by RT-PCR with HTBI primers. TCRdb independently ran MiXCR on the multiplex PCR reads; one entry per CDR3 protein. The sample holds about 52,000 distinct CDR3 sequences, approximately 48% seen once.

This sequence originates from a woman between 45 and 60 years old with Graves' ophthalmopathy. The genes are TRBV11-2 and TRBJ2-5; TRBD2 agrees at 7 bases. The material sequenced was blood. CDR3 in DNA: TGTGCCAGCAGCCTAGTCCTGGGGGGGGGAAAAAAAGAGACCCAGTACTTC. This encodes CASSLVLGGGKKETQYF.